These 17 T cell receptor beta chains were sequenced from one sample in a study of T-cell reconstitution after alpha-beta-depleted transplantation in children. Construction of the TCRbeta library involved unique molecular identifiers. One entry per CDR3 protein, called by TCRdb with MiXCR from the PCR reads. In the table there are 350,000 to 500,000 distinct CDR3 sequences, around two fifths of which are singletons. Here the sequenced sample was PBMCs, taken before TCRalphabeta/CD19-depleted stem cell transplant. The origin of the receptors is a girl between 2 and 10 years old with aplastic anemia, due to receive a stem cell transplant.

This clonotype was counted a few times. V usage is TRBV12-3 or TRBV12-4 and J usage is TRBJ1-4; perhaps TRBD1 as D (6 bases). The CDR3 extends over 14 amino acids. The V end lost 6 bases, the J end lost 8 bases, and 16 bases lay between the germline ends. The CDR3 loop is CASSPTGGREKLFF. DNA for the CDR3: TGTGCCAGCAGCCCGACAGGCGGGAGGGAAAAACTGTTTTTT.

This clonotype is a singleton in its sample. CDR3 DNA sequence: TGTGCCAGCAGCTTAGGTGACAGGCAGGGGGACGAGCAGTACTTC. Translated, it gives CASSLGDRQGDEQYF. This chain joins TRBV7-9 and TRBJ2-7, with TRBD1 matching over 7 bases. Germline V gene sequence: CDR1 SEHNR, CDR2 FQNEAQ (reference sequence). V was pared by 1 base and J by 5 bases, with 8 bases of the junction left unmatched. The CDR3 has 15 amino acids.

The rearrangement uses TRBV20-1 and TRBJ2-1, with 10 bases fitting TRBD2. CDR3 length: 16 amino acids. Germline assignment: CDR1 DFQATT and CDR2 SNEGSKA (reference sequence). With 0 bases clipped from V and 4 bases from J, the junction kept 6 bases outside the gene matches. CDR3 residues: CSARDRSSGGYNEQFF. The CDR3 nucleotides read TGCAGTGCTAGAGATCGGTCTAGCGGGGGATACAATGAGCAGTTCTTC.

The V gene is TRBV4-1, the J gene TRBJ2-6; a possible D gene is TRBD1 (6 bases). V lost 0 bases, J lost 4 bases, and 16 bases lay in between. The V gene's germline CDR1 is MGHRA and CDR2 YSYEKL. The CDR3 is 18 amino acids. The DNA of the CDR3 is TGCGCCAGCAGCCAAGATCTCCAGGGGTCACGGGGGGCCAACGTCCTGACTTTC. Residues: CASSQDLQGSRGANVLTF.

This clonotype was counted between two and nine times. The rearrangement joins TRBV7-2 to TRBJ2-3; TRBD2 aligns across 11 bases. CDR3 length: 14 amino acids. Germline loops: CDR1 SGHTA, CDR2 FQGNSA. Trimming removed 9 bases from V and 4 bases from J; junction bases left unmatched: 6. CDR3 coding DNA: TGTGCCAGGACCTTAGCGGGAGGGTCAGATACGCAGTATTTT. Its translation is CARTLAGGSDTQYF.

The chain employs TRBV20-1 and TRBJ1-2; D remains ambiguous. The V end was cut by 6 bases, the J end by 2 bases, with 13 bases between. The CDR3 runs 13 residues. Per germline, CDR1 DFQATT and CDR2 SNEGSKA (reference sequence). As DNA, the CDR3 is TGCAGTGCCCATACCGGGCCCAACTATGGCTACACCTTC. Encoded protein: CSAHTGPNYGYTF.

This clonotype was detected only a few times. J is TRBJ1-4 and V is TRBV7-2; maybe TRBD1 (6 bases). The ends were cut back, 1 base at V and 4 bases at J, with 10 bases in the middle. The germline CDR1 and CDR2 sequences are SGHTA and FQGNSA. This CDR3 region has 15 residues. This CDR3 reads CASSLVGTSNEKLFF. CDR3 bases: TGTGCCAGCAGCTTAGTTGGGACAAGTAATGAAAAACTGTTTTTT.

The sample holds a few counts of this clonotype. The chain has TRBV10-2 and TRBJ2-7; perhaps TRBD2 as D (6 bases). From germline, CDR1 is WSHSY and CDR2 SAAADI. Trimming removed 7 bases at V and 7 bases at J, with 20 bases between. The CDR3 contains 14 residues. The chain's CDR3 is CASTSPGDLQEQYF. The CDR3 coding sequence is TGCGCCAGCACCTCTCCGGGGGACCTACAGGAGCAGTACTTC.

CDR3 region: CSVVGGVTDTQYF. Here the CDR3 DNA reads TGCAGCGTTGTCGGGGGGGTCACAGATACGCAGTATTTT. The chain uses TRBV29-1 and TRBJ2-3, with 8 bases identical to TRBD2. CDR1 is SQVTM and CDR2 is ANQGSEA in the germline V gene. This CDR3 is 13 amino acids long. V shed 4 bases and J 2 bases; nucleotides not matched to a gene: 2.

This clonotype was found a few times. V usage is TRBV12-3 or TRBV12-4 and J usage is TRBJ2-7; 10 positions agree with TRBD1. The CDR3 sequence is 18 residues long. The V and J ends lost 7 bases and 3 bases, in that order; junction bases with no gene match: 18. CDR3 in amino acids: CASILEIDGGQGNYEQYF. CDR3 in DNA: TGTGCCAGCATATTAGAGATCGATGGGGGACAGGGGAACTACGAGCAGTACTTC.

This chain uses TRBV6-5 with TRBJ1-1, with D perhaps TRBD1 (5 bases). The V gene's germline CDR1 is MNHEY and CDR2 SVGAGI. Trimming left V 0 bases short and J 7 bases short, with 15 bases between. The CDR3 sequence is 15 residues long. In DNA form, the CDR3 reads TGTGCCAGCAGTTACTCTTGGGGCGGGGACGGTGAAGCTTTCTTT. It is translated as CASSYSWGGDGEAFF.

V gene TRBV28 combines with J gene TRBJ2-3; TRBD2 agrees at 14 bases. The germline gives CDR1 MDHEN, CDR2 SYDVKM. CDR3 length: 19 amino acids. Losses at the gene ends were 3 bases for V and 2 bases for J; bases not matched to a gene: 10. This CDR3 is CASSFLDRTSGGSTDTQYF. The CDR3 bases are TGTGCCAGCAGTTTCCTCGACCGGACTAGCGGGGGGTCCACAGATACGCAGTATTTT.

This clonotype was seen a handful of times. The chain links TRBV6-1 to TRBJ1-2; the D is unclear. This CDR3 region has 15 residues. Germline V gene lookup returns CDR1 MNHNS and CDR2 SASEGT. V was pared by 4 bases and J by 7 bases, with 19 bases between. The DNA for the CDR3 is TGTGCCAGCAGTGGGCCTCTAAACGGACTGGTTGGCTACACCTTC. Translated: CASSGPLNGLVGYTF.

The V gene is TRBV29-1, the J gene TRBJ2-7; D is perhaps TRBD1 or TRBD2 (5 bases each). The CDR3 has 12 residues. Trimming took 6 bases from V and 7 from J, leaving 16 bases between them. Germline loops: CDR1 SQVTM, CDR2 ANQGSEA. The CDR3 coding sequence is TGCAGCGTAGGGACCGCGTTTGGAGAGCAGTACTTC. It yields the protein CSVGTAFGEQYF.

This clonotype has a count of ten or more. The chain couples TRBV20-1 to TRBJ2-7; either TRBD1 or TRBD2 may supply D (5 bases each). Germline V lookup: CDR1 DFQATT, CDR2 SNEGSKA (reference sequence). CDR3 length equals 14 residues. V was pared by 6 bases and J by 1 base, with 16 bases between. The CDR3, as DNA: TGCAGTGCATCGCCGTCGGGGCAGTCCTACGAGCAGTACTTC. This encodes CSASPSGQSYEQYF.

This clonotype was detected ten times or more. This sequence joins TRBV20-1 and TRBJ2-2; TRBD1 is a possible D gene (6 bases). Germline CDR1 is DFQATT and CDR2 is SNEGSKA (reference sequence). This CDR3 has 14 residues. The germline V and J ends were trimmed by 6 bases and 5 bases, with 16 bases remaining between them. CDR3 protein: CSAKVDRLTGELFF. The CDR3 DNA sequence: TGCAGTGCGAAGGTTGACAGGTTAACCGGGGAGCTGTTTTTT.

J is TRBJ2-7 and V is TRBV18; 9 bases line up with TRBD1. V lost 6 bases to trimming and J lost 2 bases; unmatched junction nucleotides: 8. There are 15 residues in the CDR3. Germline V CDR1 and CDR2: KGHSH, LQKENI. The CDR3 here is CASSRGGQGPYEQYF. CDR3 coding DNA: TGTGCCAGCTCGCGTGGGGGACAGGGCCCCTACGAGCAGTACTTC.